This passage covers 22 T cell receptor beta chains from one sample sequenced in a study of OX40 agonist ivuxolimab in advanced cancers. Library construction relied on the immunoSEQ multiplex PCR assay. The source is immuneACCESS, and TCRdb retained only in-frame sequences with V and J called. Part of the clones is not carried over; for the studies checked, unresolved V genes explain less than half of this, and the remainder is unexplained. The sample records about 48,000 clones, about 90% of which are singletons. The ten largest clones take up 45% to 55% of the sample. Sequencing used CD4+ or CD8+ T cells sorted from blood, obtained in a trial of the OX40 agonist ivuxolimab. The receptors here all came from an adult with an advanced solid tumor such as melanoma, head and neck, liver or kidney cancer.

The genes are TRBV28 and TRBJ1-1; 7 positions agree with TRBD1. The CDR3 is 14 residues long. V gave up 3 bases and J gave up 7 bases; unmatched junction bases: 8. CDR1 is MDHEN, CDR2 SYDVKM, per germline. The CDR3 DNA reads TGTGCCAGCAGTTTGGACAGGTGGTTAGATGAAGCTTTCTTT. Translating it yields CASSLDRWLDEAFF.

The V gene is TRBV5-6, the J gene TRBJ2-7; TRBD1 matches 11 bases. CDR1 is SGHDT, CDR2 YYEEEE, per germline. The CDR3 runs 14 residues. Trimming at V came to 4 bases and at J to 7 bases, leaving 7 bases not matched to a gene. The CDR3 DNA is TGTGCCAGCAGCCCCGGACAGGGGGCGAGGGAGCAGTACTTC. It yields the protein CASSPGQGAREQYF.

This chain uses TRBV28 with TRBJ1-4, with D hard to call. CDR3 length: 14 amino acids. Per the germline V gene, CDR1 is MDHEN and CDR2 is SYDVKM. Trimming removed 3 bases at V and 8 bases at J, with 13 bases between. CDR3 sequence: CASSLGAGSEKLFF. The CDR3, as DNA: TGTGCCAGCAGTTTGGGCGCGGGCAGCGAAAAACTGTTTTTT.

The V call is TRBV15, the J call TRBJ2-2; D is unresolved. The CDR3 contains 14 residues. In germline, CDR1 is LNHNV, CDR2 YYDKDF (reference sequence). The ends were cut back, 4 bases at V and 1 base at J, with 7 bases in the middle. The CDR3 DNA is TGTGCCACCAGCAATACGGGGAACACCGGGGAGCTGTTTTTT. This sequence encodes CATSNTGNTGELFF.

The chain has TRBV27 and TRBJ2-1, with 10 bases identical to TRBD2. CDR3 length: 15 amino acids. Germline CDR1 MNHEY, CDR2 SMNVEV (reference sequence). The J segment lost 4 bases and the V segment lost 3 bases, leaving 3 bases of the junction unmatched. Written as DNA, the CDR3 is TGTGCCAGCAGTTTGGGAGCGGGGGGGTACAATGAGCAGTTCTTC. Translated: CASSLGAGGYNEQFF.

The V gene is TRBV2, the J gene TRBJ2-7; the D is unclear. Germline assignment: CDR1 SNHLY and CDR2 FYNNEI. V shed 7 bases and J shed 3 bases, with 10 bases lying between them. There are 12 residues in the CDR3. This CDR3 is CASTKRSYEQYF. The CDR3 DNA sequence: TGTGCCAGCACTAAACGGAGCTACGAGCAGTACTTC.

V and J are TRBV23-1 and TRBJ1-5; TRBD1 might be the D (5 bases). TRBV23-1 is filed as an ORF, its function uncertain. The CDR3 length is 15 residues. V gave up 6 bases and J gave up 0 bases, with 12 bases separating them. The CDR3 spells CASRLQGDSNQPQHF. CDR3 sequence (DNA): TGCGCCAGCAGACTTCAGGGAGATAGCAATCAGCCCCAGCATTTT.

V usage is TRBV4-1 and J usage is TRBJ2-7, with unresolved D. Germline V CDR1 and CDR2: MGHRA, YSYEKL. V dropped 9 bases and J dropped 2 bases, with 20 bases sitting between them. The CDR3 has 15 residues. The CDR3 protein is CASSLQGPPTYEQYF. CDR3 coding DNA: TGCGCCAGTTCACTCCAAGGCCCCCCCACCTACGAGCAGTACTTC.

The gene calls are TRBV4-3 and TRBJ1-2; D perhaps matches TRBD1 (5 bases). Trimming stripped 2 bases from V and 0 bases from J, with 10 bases between. CDR1 and CDR2 (germline): LGHNA, YSLEER. CDR3 length: 15 amino acids. This chain's CDR3 is CASSQRGRTNYGYTF. In DNA, the CDR3 is TGCGCCAGCAGCCAAAGGGGCAGGACTAACTATGGCTACACCTTC.

This rearrangement joins TRBV29-1 to TRBJ1-2; 12 bases fit TRBD1. CDR1 and CDR2 (germline): SQVTM, ANQGSEA. This CDR3 contains 13 residues. V lost 8 bases and J lost 8; bases outside the gene matches: 9. CDR3 sequence (DNA): TGCAGCACGCCGGGACAGGGGGCGCCGGGCTACACCTTC. Amino acids: CSTPGQGAPGYTF.

The CDR3 here is CASSPSSYNEQFF. CDR3 nucleotides: TGTGCCAGCAGTCCATCATCCTACAATGAGCAGTTCTTC. The V call is TRBV5-4, the J call TRBJ2-1, with no clear D. CDR1 is SGHNT and CDR2 is YYREEE in the germline V gene (reference sequence). V lost 5 bases to trimming and J lost 1 base, with 7 bases between them. This CDR3 region has 13 residues.

As for this clone: One end of the junction does not line up with germline, which may come from a read error. The chain employs TRBV7-7 and TRBJ2-5, with no clear D. In germline, CDR1 is SSHAT, CDR2 FNYEAQ (reference sequence). This CDR3 is built from 14 residues. CDR3 sequence (DNA): TGTGCTAGCAGCTTAGAACCATCGCAAGAGACCCAGTACTTC. This sequence encodes CASSLEPSQETQYF.

The genes are TRBV28 and TRBJ1-3; 9 nucleotides agree with TRBD1. The CDR3 has 15 residues. V gave up 5 bases and J gave up 4 bases; unmatched junction bases: 6. CDR1 is MDHEN, CDR2 SYDVKM, per germline. The chain's CDR3 is CASSDGQGSGNTIYF. The CDR3 nucleotides are TGTGCCAGCAGTGACGGACAGGGGTCGGGAAACACCATATATTTT.

The chain recombines TRBV9 with TRBJ2-1; 8 positions match TRBD2. V was clipped by 4 bases and J by 7 bases; unmatched bases: 10. The CDR3 has 15 residues. Looked up from germline, CDR1 is SGDLS and CDR2 is YYNGEE. CDR3 sequence reads: CASSLGAGVGNEQFF. The CDR3 DNA sequence: TGTGCCAGCAGCCTTGGAGCGGGGGTCGGTAATGAGCAGTTCTTC. Variable domain in full (rest from reference TRBV9 and TRBJ2-1): DSGVTQTPKHLITATGQRVTLRCSPRSGDLSVYWYQQSLDQGLQFLIQYYNGEERAKGNILERFSAQQFPDLHSELNLSSLELGDSALYFCASSLGAGVGNEQFFGPGTRLTVL.

The chain has TRBV12-1 and TRBJ2-6; no DNA check was done on the table's D call, TRBD1. TRBV12-1 is annotated as a pseudogene. This CDR3 contains 18 residues. CDR3 residues: CASCVRVIGQSRANVLTF. The CDR3 DNA follows: TGTGCCAGCTGCGTGCGTGTAATAGGACAAAGTCGGGCCAACGTCCTGACTTTC.

V and J are TRBV9 and TRBJ2-7; the D is unclear. The V and J ends lost 3 bases and 3 bases respectively, with 4 bases between them. Germline assignment: CDR1 SGDLS and CDR2 YYNGEE. This CDR3 region has 11 residues. CDR3 protein: CASSAGYEQYF. The CDR3 bases are TGTGCCAGCAGCGCCGGCTACGAGCAGTACTTC.

This chain connects TRBV2 to TRBJ1-1; 10 nucleotides align to TRBD1. After removal of 4 bases from V and 3 bases from J, the junction contained 2 bases not matched to a gene. The CDR3 runs 14 residues. Germline-derived CDR1 and CDR2 are SNHLY and FYNNEI. This CDR3 reads CASSGGTGDTEAFF. The CDR3 nucleotides read TGTGCCAGCAGTGGAGGGACAGGGGACACTGAAGCTTTCTTT.

This clone has more than one count but fewer than ten. The J gene is TRBJ2-7, the V gene TRBV15, with D tentatively TRBD1 or TRBD2 (5 bases each). The CDR3 extends over 13 amino acids. Germline V gene data show CDR1 as LNHNV and CDR2 as YYDKDF (reference sequence). V dropped 3 bases and J dropped 4 bases, with 10 bases sitting between them. The CDR3 DNA sequence: TGTGCCACCAGCAGCGGGACCTCGTACGAGCAGTACTTC. The encoded protein is CATSSGTSYEQYF.

The chain joins TRBV7-9 to TRBJ2-7; 7 bases are shared with TRBD2. Germline V gene data show CDR1 as SEHNR and CDR2 as FQNEAQ (reference sequence). Trimming cost V 5 bases and J 0 bases; bases outside gene matches: 7. The length of the CDR3 is 15 residues. This CDR3 reads CASSPGGASSYEQYF. The CDR3 nucleotides are TGTGCCAGCAGCCCGGGGGGAGCGAGCTCCTACGAGCAGTACTTC.

The rearrangement uses TRBV9 and TRBJ2-1, with 11 bases that match TRBD2. Germline CDR1 is SGDLS and CDR2 is YYNGEE. V was pared by 0 bases and J by 4 bases, with 12 bases of the junction left unmatched. This CDR3 has 19 residues. CDR3 in amino acids: CASSVEPSGGLRPYNEQFF. In DNA, the CDR3 is TGTGCCAGCAGCGTAGAACCTAGCGGGGGGCTCCGCCCTTACAATGAGCAGTTCTTC.

The chain combines TRBV29-1 with TRBJ2-7; 10 bases agree with TRBD1. V trimming: 6 bases; J trimming: 5 bases; junction bases outside the gene matches: 13. This CDR3 has 15 amino acids. The germline V gene encodes CDR1 SQVTM and CDR2 ANQGSEA. In nucleotides, the CDR3 is TGCAGCGTCGCAAATTGGACAGGGGGATCCCACGAGCAGTACTTC. It yields the protein CSVANWTGGSHEQYF.

This chain uses TRBV27 with TRBJ1-5; the D is unclear. With 2 bases removed from V and 0 bases from J, the gap between germline ends came to 17 bases. The CDR3 loop spans 18 amino acids. The germline V gene has CDR1 MNHEY and CDR2 SMNVEV (reference sequence). The CDR3 here is CASSLTRLRVYSNQPQHF. The CDR3 DNA reads as TGTGCCAGCAGTTTAACCCGACTTAGAGTATATAGCAATCAGCCCCAGCATTTT.